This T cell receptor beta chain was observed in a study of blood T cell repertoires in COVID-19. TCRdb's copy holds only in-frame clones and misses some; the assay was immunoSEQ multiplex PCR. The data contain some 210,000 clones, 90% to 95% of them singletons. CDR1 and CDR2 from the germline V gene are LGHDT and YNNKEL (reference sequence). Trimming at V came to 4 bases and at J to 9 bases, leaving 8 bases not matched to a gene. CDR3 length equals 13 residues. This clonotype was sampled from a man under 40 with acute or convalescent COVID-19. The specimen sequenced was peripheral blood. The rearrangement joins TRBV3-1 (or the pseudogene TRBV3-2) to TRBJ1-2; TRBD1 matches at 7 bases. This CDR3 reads CASSPDRVSSYTF. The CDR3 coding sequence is TGTGCCAGCAGCCCAGACAGGGTTAGCAGCTACACCTTC.